Listed below are T cell receptor beta chains from one sample, sequenced in a study of blood T cell repertoires in COVID-19. Clones were read by immunoSEQ multiplex PCR, and TCRdb kept only the in-frame ones, dropping some. The data contain a few hundred thousand clones, approximately 90% of them singletons. Sequencing used PBMCs or T cells enriched from blood (not recorded which). The receptors here all came from a woman aged 40 to 50 who had been exposed to COVID-19. CDR3s include the opening cysteine and the closing phenylalanine or tryptophan.

>TRBV4-3
CASSHLRTGGEQYF
>TRBV7-8
CASSPDGQVRSPLHF
>TRBV9
CASSVAGGLSTDTQYF
>TRBV2
CASSPRTGRMETQYF
>TRBV5-1
CASRLVLAGELFF
>TRBV29-1
CSADDRIYGYTF
>TRBV2
CASRDRGYNEQFF
>TRBV30
CAWSVPGEKGAFF
>TRBV7-8
CASSSDGGANEKLFF
>TRBV5-1
CASSLGQNYGYTF
>TRBV18
CASSPLTSSQETQYF
>TRBV27
CASSSRESTNEKLFF
>TRBV7-6
CASSLTGTGNGNYGYTF
>TRBV13
CASSLGGQGGGYGYTF
>TRBV27
CASSFRGQGFANTGELFF
>TRBV4-3
CASSQDGREGDEKLFF